Listed here are 27 T cell receptor beta chains from one sample, sequenced in a study of T cell clonality in common variable immunodeficiency (dated by TCRdb to 2013 to 2016). Library construction relied on the immunoSEQ multiplex PCR assay. TCRdb obtained this table from immuneACCESS and retained in-frame rearrangements with V and J assigned. These tables miss some clones; where compared with another copy, unresolved V genes account for less than half of the shortfall, and the remainder is unexplained. The sample comprises roughly 57,000 clones, and every one was counted more than once. The ten largest clones take up about 0.9% of the sample. Sequenced: peripheral blood mononuclear cells. These receptors were collected from a person between 18 and 75 years old in good health.

This clone was detected ten times or more. The read terminates 3 residues ahead of where the CDR3 ends, so the germline J gene completes it. This chain links TRBV30 with TRBJ2-3; D ambiguous. Per germline, CDR1 GTSNPN and CDR2 SVGIG (reference sequence). Trimming took off 7 bases at V and 2 bases at J, with 13 bases between the two ends. This CDR3 comprises 13 residues. The CDR3 DNA, read in part, is TGTGCCTCCGCCGTAGGGCTCACAGATACG. It encodes CASAVGLTDT. The entire CDR3 is CASAVGLTDTQYF.

This clone was observed many times. A read error may account for a junction end that differs from germline. The CDR3 loop reads CASSAPGGGVGEKLFF. The covered CDR3 bases are TGCGCCAGCAGCGCCCCTGGCGGGGGGGTAGGGGAAAAA. This rearrangement joins TRBV4-2 to TRBJ1-4; TRBD1 might be the D (5 bases). The CDR3 end is not reached by the read, which stops 3 residues before it; the germline J gene fills it in. This CDR3 region has 16 residues. Per germline, CDR1 LGHNA and CDR2 YNFKEQ.

Many counts were recorded for this clone. This CDR3 is CASRAQIRTDNEQFF. Incomplete CDR3 DNA: TGTGCCAGCCGCGCGCAGATACGGACAGACAATGAG. V usage is TRBV27 and J usage is TRBJ2-1; tentatively, D is TRBD1 (6 bases). The missing CDR3 end, 3 residues past where the read stops, is filled in from the germline J gene. V lost 8 bases to trimming and J lost 5 bases, with 19 bases between them. Germline loops: CDR1 MNHEY, CDR2 SMNVEV (reference sequence). The CDR3 covers 15 residues.

This clone was detected a few times. The CDR3 end falls 3 residues outside the read, so it is completed with the germline J gene. The chain couples TRBV7-9 to TRBJ2-2; a possible D gene is TRBD1 (6 bases). The CDR3 loop spans 15 amino acids. CDR1 is SEHNR, CDR2 FQNEAQ, per germline (reference sequence). The CDR3 loop is CASSPPGHANSPLFF. The CDR3 bases that were read are TGTGCCAGCAGCCCCCCGGGACACGCTAATTCACCG. Supplemented by reference TRBV7-9 and TRBJ2-2, the full variable domain reads DTGVSQNPRHKITKRGQNVTFRCDPISEHNRLYWYRQTLGQGPEFLTYFQNEAQLEKSRLLSDRFSAERPKGSFSTLEIQRTEQGDSAMYLCASSPPGHANSPLFFGEGSRLTVL.

This clone was seen at least ten times. The CDR3 is cut off 3 residues early in the read; its end comes from the germline J gene. This chain joins TRBV14 and TRBJ2-5, with a tentative D call TRBD2 (6 bases). The CDR3 is 17 residues long. Germline V CDR1 and CDR2: SGHDN, FVKESK. The sequenced part of the CDR3 DNA is TGTGCCAGCAGCCGATACGTGGGGGGATACCTCACAGATACC. It encodes CASSRYVGGYLTDT. The full CDR3 reads CASSRYVGGYLTDTQYF.

The sample holds many counts of this clone. The sequence runs out 3 residues before the end of the CDR3; the remainder is reconstructed from the germline J gene. V is TRBV7-2 and J is TRBJ1-2; D is uncertain. Trimming cost V 1 base and J 2 bases, with 11 bases left between them. This CDR3 has 15 amino acids. Germline V lookup: CDR1 SGHTA, CDR2 FQGNSA. CDR3 amino acids: CASSLVRGPNYGYTF. The covered CDR3 bases are TGTGCCAGCAGCTTAGTCCGTGGCCCGAACTATGGC.

This clone was observed many times. The sequence runs out 3 residues before the end of the CDR3; the remainder is reconstructed from the germline J gene. The chain joins TRBV7-2 to TRBJ2-7, with TRBD1 matching over 8 bases. The CDR3 has 15 residues. V was pared by 3 bases and J by 6 bases, with 10 bases of the junction left unmatched. Germline V gene data show CDR1 as SGHTA and CDR2 as FQGNSA. Partial CDR3 DNA: TGTGCCAGCAGCTTCTCGCCAGGGACAGGACGCGAG. Encoded protein: CASSFSPGTGRE. In full, the CDR3 reads CASSFSPGTGREQYF.

This clone has ten or more counts. Read data end 3 residues before the CDR3 end; the end is taken from the germline J gene. The chain couples TRBV7-7 to TRBJ2-1; D is uncertain. Germline-derived CDR1 and CDR2 are SSHAT and FNYEAQ (reference sequence). This CDR3 comprises 11 residues. V was clipped by 1 base and J by 8 bases, with 3 bases between them. The covered CDR3 bases are TGTGCCAGCAGCTTAGTCGATGAG. Translation gives CASSLVDE. The complete CDR3 sequence is CASSLVDEQFF.

This clone was seen many times. Read data end 3 residues before the CDR3 end; the end is taken from the germline J gene. The chain employs TRBV28 and TRBJ1-3; a possible D gene is TRBD1 (5 bases). The CDR3 has 15 amino acids. Per the germline V gene, CDR1 is MDHEN and CDR2 is SYDVKM. Trimming took 4 bases from V and 0 from J, leaving 10 bases between them. This CDR3 is CASSSEGRSGNTIYF. The sequenced part of the CDR3 DNA is TGTGCCAGCAGTTCGGAGGGGCGCTCTGGAAACACC.

This clone was recorded at least ten times. Read sequence stops 3 residues before the CDR3 end, and the germline J gene provides the missing end. The chain links TRBV10-2 to TRBJ2-1; 7 bases are a match to TRBD2. The CDR3 is made up of 17 amino acids. J lost 4 bases, V lost 6 bases, and 15 bases had no gene match. The germline V gene encodes CDR1 WSHSY and CDR2 SAAADI. The CDR3 bases that were read are TGCGCCAGCAGGCCTAGCGGTACTAAAGGAGGGTACAATGAG. Its translation is CASRPSGTKGGYNE. The full-length CDR3 reads as CASRPSGTKGGYNEQFF.

This clone was found many times. The sequence runs out 3 residues before the end of the CDR3; the remainder is reconstructed from the germline J gene. The V call is TRBV12-3 or TRBV12-4, the J call TRBJ2-2; D is uncertain. The CDR3 is 13 amino acids. Trimming took 6 bases from V and 6 from J, leaving 11 bases between them. CDR3 DNA, as far as it was read: TGTGCCAGCAGCGACATAGTTGCCGGGGAG. It is translated as CASSDIVAGE. In full, the CDR3 is CASSDIVAGELFF.

This clone was seen repeatedly, ten times or more. Sequencing ends 3 residues short of the CDR3 end; the germline J gene provides the rest. The chain links TRBV5-1 to TRBJ1-1; 8 positions agree with TRBD1. Germline lookup yields CDR1 SGHRS and CDR2 YFSETQ. The CDR3 sequence is 14 residues long. V lost 1 base and J lost 4; bases outside the gene matches: 3. The CDR3 reads CASSLTGTGTEAFF. The covered CDR3 bases are TGCGCCAGCAGCTTGACCGGGACAGGCACTGAA.

This clone was seen only a few times. The CDR3 end lies 3 residues beyond the end of the read and is filled in from the germline J gene. The chain has TRBV6-1 and TRBJ1-3, with 10 bases aligning to TRBD1. V was clipped by 4 bases and J by 4 bases; unmatched bases: 7. Germline loops: CDR1 MNHNS, CDR2 SASEGT. CDR3 length: 16 residues. CDR3 bases read: TGTGCCAGCAGTGGCCAGGGACAGGGGTCGGGAAACACC. Translation: CASSGQGQGSGNT. The CDR3 in full is CASSGQGQGSGNTIYF.

This clone was observed a handful of times. The DNA ends 3 residues before the CDR3 does, and the rest of the CDR3 is filled in from the germline J gene. The chain carries TRBV30 and TRBJ1-5; D remains ambiguous. Germline V lookup: CDR1 GTSNPN, CDR2 SVGIG (reference sequence). The CDR3 totals 13 residues. Trimming cost V 2 bases and J 6 bases, with 11 bases left between them. The CDR3 reads CAWSTRGGQPQHF. CDR3 DNA, as far as it was read: TGTGCCTGGAGTACACGGGGTGGTCAGCCC.

This clone was found many times. The read terminates 3 residues before the CDR3 end, so the remaining end is supplied by the germline J gene. V gene TRBV20-1 combines with J gene TRBJ2-1, with D possibly being TRBD1 (6 bases). The CDR3 contains 16 residues. With 3 bases removed from V and 4 bases from J, the gap between germline ends came to 19 bases. Germline CDR1 is DFQATT and CDR2 is SNEGSKA (reference sequence). The part of the CDR3 DNA that was read is TGCAGTGCTAGGTATCGGCGGACAGATCTTTACAATGAG. This translates into CSARYRRTDLYNE. The full CDR3 protein reads CSARYRRTDLYNEQFF.

This clone was found many times. From the germline J gene comes the end of the CDR3, since the read stops 3 residues before it. The chain links TRBV20-1 to TRBJ1-4; D is unresolved. Germline V CDR1 and CDR2: DFQATT, SNEGSKA (reference sequence). This CDR3 is built from 13 residues. This CDR3 reads CSLLRRFNEKLFF. The sequenced part of the CDR3 DNA is TGCAGCCTACTGAGGCGGTTTAATGAAAAA.

This clone has ten or more counts. The read falls 3 residues short of the CDR3 end, and the missing part is taken from the germline J gene. The chain couples TRBV19 to TRBJ2-2; no clear D gene. This CDR3 contains 12 residues. Germline-derived CDR1 and CDR2 are LNHDA and SQIVND (reference sequence). V dropped 5 bases and J dropped 8 bases, with 9 bases sitting between them. Partial CDR3 DNA: TGTGCCAGTAGTGTTTTAATAGGGGAG. Translation: CASSVLIGE. The CDR3, in full, reads CASSVLIGELFF. The whole variable domain, remainder taken from reference TRBV19 and TRBJ2-2, is DGGITQSPKYLFRKEGQNVTLSCEQNLNHDAMYWYRQDPGQGLRLIYYSQIVNDFQKGDIAEGYSVSREKKESFPLTVTSAQKNPTAFYLCASSVLIGELFFGEGSRLTVL.

Ten or more counts support this clone. The read ends 3 residues shy of where the CDR3 ends; the end is completed using the germline J gene. This chain links TRBV30 with TRBJ2-3; 10 nucleotides agree with TRBD2. From germline, CDR1 is GTSNPN and CDR2 SVGIG (reference sequence). The CDR3 runs 15 residues. After removal of 0 bases from V and 6 bases from J, the junction contained 6 bases not matched to a gene. The CDR3 sequence: CAWSVASGGGDTQYF. The DNA read from the CDR3 is TGTGCCTGGAGTGTGGCTAGCGGGGGAGGTGATACG.

This clone appeared a few times. With the read ending 3 residues before the CDR3 end, the germline J gene is used to fill in that end. The chain employs TRBV23-1 and TRBJ2-4, with D tentatively TRBD2 (6 bases). TRBV23-1 is noted as an ORF with a role that remains uncertain. The length of the CDR3 is 14 residues. The sequenced CDR3 bases are TGCGCCAGCAGTGCCCGGGGGAGCAATCAGCCT. Amino acid sequence: CASSARGSNQP. The full CDR3 protein reads CASSARGSNQPQYF.

The sample holds many counts of this clone. The CDR3 is cut off 3 residues early in the read; its end comes from the germline J gene. This chain connects TRBV12-5 to TRBJ2-2, with D unresolved. CDR1 is LGHNT, CDR2 FRNRAP, per germline. This CDR3 has 16 amino acids. V gave up 1 base and J gave up 1 base, with 10 bases separating them. Partial CDR3 DNA: TGTGCTAGTGGTTTGGCGGAATACAGGAACACCGGGGAG. This translates into CASGLAEYRNTGE. The whole CDR3 reads CASGLAEYRNTGELFF. Full variable domain (rest looked up from reference TRBV12-5 and TRBJ2-2): DARVTQTPRHKVTEMGQEVTMRCQPILGHNTVFWYRQTMMQGLELLAYFRNRAPLDDSGMPKDRFSAEMPDATLATLKIQPSEPRDSAVYFCASGLAEYRNTGELFFGEGSRLTVL.

This clone was observed many times. CDR3 sequence: CATSPTGGIYEQYF. Incomplete CDR3 DNA: TGTGCCACTAGCCCGACAGGGGGAATATACGAG. The rearrangement links TRBV19 to TRBJ2-7; the match to TRBD1 covers 9 bases. The read terminates 3 residues before the CDR3 end, so the remaining end is supplied by the germline J gene. Germline-derived CDR1 and CDR2 are LNHDA and SQIVND (reference sequence). This CDR3 spans 14 amino acids. The V gene end was trimmed by 10 bases and the J gene end by 4 bases; junction bases not matched to a gene: 11.

The sample holds many counts of this clone. The read terminates 3 residues before the CDR3 end, so the remaining end is supplied by the germline J gene. The chain uses TRBV13 and TRBJ1-3, with a tentative D call TRBD1 (6 bases). This CDR3 comprises 17 residues. CDR1 and CDR2 from the germline V gene are PRHDT and FYEKMQ (reference sequence). Trimming took 5 bases from V and 0 from J, leaving 17 bases between them. The CDR3 reads CASSPRTAFNSGNTIYF. CDR3 DNA, as far as it was read: TGTGCCAGCAGCCCCCGGACAGCTTTTAACTCTGGAAACACC.

This clone showed up many times. The CDR3 goes on 3 residues after the read ends, and that part is filled in from the germline J gene. The chain links TRBV30 to TRBJ1-5; 8 bases map to TRBD1. The CDR3 totals 14 residues. Germline lookup yields CDR1 GTSNPN and CDR2 SVGIG (reference sequence). J was trimmed by 4 bases and V by 3 bases; bases with no gene match: 5. CDR3 region: CAWSEGTGNQPQHF. Incomplete CDR3 DNA: TGTGCCTGGAGCGAAGGGACAGGAAATCAGCCC.

Notes on this clone: The CDR3 is cut off 3 residues early in the read; its end comes from the germline J gene. The chain carries TRBV5-1 and TRBJ2-3, with TRBD2 as a possible D gene (6 bases). The CDR3 extends over 15 amino acids. Germline values: CDR1 SGHRS, CDR2 YFSETQ. The CDR3 protein is CASSFAGSNQETQYF. CDR3 DNA, as far as it was read: TGCGCCAGCAGCTTCGCGGGGTCGAACCAAGAGACG. The entire variable domain, with the rest obtained from reference TRBV5-1 and TRBJ2-3, is as follows: KAGVTQTPRYLIKTRGQQVTLSCSPISGHRSVSWYQQTPGQGLQFLFEYFSETQRNKGNFPGRFSGRQFSNSRSEMNVSTLELGDSALYLCASSFAGSNQETQYFGPGTRLTVL.

In its sample, this clone was seen many times. The CDR3 end falls 3 residues outside the read, so it is completed with the germline J gene. V and J are TRBV4-2 and TRBJ2-7; 8 nucleotides match TRBD2. This CDR3 contains 15 residues. Germline CDR1 is LGHNA and CDR2 is YNFKEQ. V was clipped by 5 bases and J by 4 bases; unmatched bases: 10. Incomplete CDR3 DNA: TGTGCCAGCAGCTTTACAGCTAGCGGGTTGTACGAG. The encoded protein is CASSFTASGLYE. The whole CDR3 sequence is CASSFTASGLYEQYF.

This clone was counted many times. The CDR3 end lies 3 residues beyond the end of the read and is filled in from the germline J gene. V gene TRBV7-9 combines with J gene TRBJ2-1; 7 bases are shared with TRBD2. The CDR3 runs 15 residues. After removal of 6 bases from V and 7 bases from J, the junction contained 12 bases not matched to a gene. Germline values: CDR1 SEHNR, CDR2 FQNEAQ (reference sequence). CDR3 DNA (partial): TGTGCCAGCAGTTTCCAGGTTCAGCGGGGAAATGAG. Translation: CASSFQVQRGNE. The CDR3, in full, reads CASSFQVQRGNEQFF.

This clone was counted ten times or more. Coverage ceases 3 residues before the CDR3 finishes, and the germline J gene fills in the end. J is TRBJ1-1 and V is TRBV5-5; D is undetermined. This CDR3 spans 15 amino acids. Trimming took off 0 bases at V and 1 base at J, with 10 bases between the two ends. Germline values: CDR1 SGHKS, CDR2 YYEKEE (reference sequence). CDR3 DNA, as far as it was read: TGTGCCAGCAGCTTGGGCGCGGGAACGAACACTGAA. Protein sequence: CASSLGAGTNTE. The whole CDR3 protein reads CASSLGAGTNTEAFF. Complete variable domain (other parts from reference TRBV5-5 and TRBJ1-1): DAGVTQSPTHLIKTRGQQVTLRCSPISGHKSVSWYQQVLGQGPQFIFQYYEKEERGRGNFPDRFSARQFPNYSSELNVNALLLGDSALYLCASSLGAGTNTEAFFGQGTRLTVV.